This T cell receptor (beta chain) was documented in a study of blood T cell repertoires in COVID-19. Overall study context: Some COVID-19 samples were acute and others convalescent; all came from the United States, Italy and Spain.

TCRdb's table, derived via immunoSEQ multiplex PCR, lists solely in-frame clones and lacks some. The profile shows some 200,000 clones, approximately 82% of them singletons. This CDR3 has 15 residues. V was cut by 0 bases and J by 0 bases, with 9 bases left in between. Germline assignment: CDR1 SGHNT and CDR2 YYREEE (reference sequence). The TCR was taken from a woman in her thirties or forties with acute or convalescent COVID-19. This chain connects TRBV5-4 to TRBJ1-2; D is unresolved. Sequencing was performed on peripheral blood. CDR3 sequence (DNA): TGTGCCAGCAGCTTGGGTGGAGGGTCTAACTATGGCTACACCTTC. It is translated as CASSLGGGSNYGYTF.